A selection of T cell receptor beta chains follows, all from one sample in a study of blood T cell repertoires in COVID-19. Method: immunoSEQ multiplex PCR; TCRdb's copy keeps in-frame clones and lacks some. Of some 200,000 clones listed, 60% to 80% are singletons. Sample: peripheral blood. The receptors were sampled from a woman in her 70s with acute or convalescent COVID-19. CDR3s include the opening cysteine and the closing phenylalanine or tryptophan. Rows give clone size only sometimes, using once, few, many, or a class for an expanded clone.

v_gene: TRBV6-5
abundance: few
j_gene: TRBJ2-6
CDR3aa: CASTEGAGGANVLTF

v_gene: TRBV18
abundance: NA
j_gene: TRBJ1-2
CDR3aa: CASSPGSGDYGYTF

v_gene: TRBV7-3
abundance: NA
j_gene: TRBJ1-1
CDR3aa: CASSLTGRGVSEAFF

v_gene: TRBV5-1
abundance: NA
j_gene: TRBJ2-3
CDR3aa: CATHHTGGRTDTQYF

v_gene: TRBV30
abundance: NA
j_gene: TRBJ1-3
CDR3aa: CAWSVLPFSGNTIYF

v_gene: TRBV7-8
abundance: NA
j_gene: TRBJ2-5
CDR3aa: CASVGRTKETQYF

v_gene: TRBV3-1/TRBV3-2
abundance: NA
j_gene: TRBJ2-1
CDR3aa: CASSRFRTGAMEQFF

v_gene: TRBV24-1
abundance: few
j_gene: TRBJ2-3
CDR3aa: CATSRGLSTDTQYF

v_gene: TRBV4-2
abundance: NA
j_gene: TRBJ1-2
CDR3aa: CASSHSGDVFGYTF

v_gene: TRBV5-1
abundance: few
j_gene: TRBJ1-2
CDR3aa: CASSPRQGLPYGYTF

v_gene: TRBV19
abundance: NA
j_gene: TRBJ1-1
CDR3aa: CASSISYNTEAFF

v_gene: TRBV3-1/TRBV3-2
abundance: NA
j_gene: TRBJ2-7
CDR3aa: CASSQSVTRTGGGEQYF

v_gene: TRBV27
abundance: NA
j_gene: TRBJ1-5
CDR3aa: CASSLFSGAVNQPQHF

v_gene: TRBV5-1
abundance: NA
j_gene: TRBJ2-3
CDR3aa: CASSLGTSGSTDTQYF

v_gene: TRBV5-1
abundance: NA
j_gene: TRBJ2-1
CDR3aa: CASSGGLAYYNEQFF

v_gene: TRBV5-1
abundance: NA
j_gene: TRBJ1-3
CDR3aa: CASSLPTGSGNTIYF

v_gene: TRBV3-1/TRBV3-2
abundance: NA
j_gene: TRBJ1-2
CDR3aa: CASSPGHGYGYTF

v_gene: TRBV24-1
abundance: NA
j_gene: TRBJ1-4
CDR3aa: CATSSGTGPNEKLFF

v_gene: TRBV3-1/TRBV3-2
abundance: NA
j_gene: TRBJ1-2
CDR3aa: CASSHGQGSYGYTF

v_gene: TRBV5-1
abundance: NA
j_gene: TRBJ2-5
CDR3aa: CASSLNGQGAGETQYF

v_gene: TRBV6-5
abundance: NA
j_gene: TRBJ1-6
CDR3aa: CASGRGSNSPLHF

v_gene: TRBV5-1
abundance: NA
j_gene: TRBJ2-2
CDR3aa: CASSLTGQANTGELFF

v_gene: TRBV19
abundance: NA
j_gene: TRBJ1-1
CDR3aa: CASRTGVWNTEAFF

v_gene: TRBV3-1/TRBV3-2
abundance: once
j_gene: TRBJ2-7
CDR3aa: CASSHFQGGSYEQYF

v_gene: TRBV19
abundance: NA
j_gene: TRBJ2-5
CDR3aa: CASSTGRDRYETQYF

v_gene: TRBV5-1
abundance: NA
j_gene: TRBJ1-2
CDR3aa: CASSPGQGGNYGYTF

v_gene: TRBV5-8
abundance: NA
j_gene: TRBJ2-2
CDR3aa: CASSPWQNTGELFF

v_gene: TRBV2
abundance: NA
j_gene: TRBJ2-1
CDR3aa: CASSLAGGSYNEQFF